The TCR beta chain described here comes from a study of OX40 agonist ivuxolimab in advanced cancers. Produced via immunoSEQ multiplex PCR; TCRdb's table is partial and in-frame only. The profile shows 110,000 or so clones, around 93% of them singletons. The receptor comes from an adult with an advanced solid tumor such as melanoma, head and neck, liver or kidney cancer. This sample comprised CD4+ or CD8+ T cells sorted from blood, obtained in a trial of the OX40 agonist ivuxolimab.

Here the CDR3 reads CASSQDPNRGQVYEQYF. The CDR3 DNA reads as TGTGCCAGCAGCCAAGATCCGAACAGGGGGCAGGTCTACGAGCAGTACTTC. V gene TRBV4-2 combines with J gene TRBJ2-7, with 9 bases lining up with TRBD1. The trim removed 0 bases at V and 3 bases at J, leaving 9 bases unmatched. The CDR3 consists of 17 residues. Looked up from germline, CDR1 is LGHNA and CDR2 is YNFKEQ.